The 8 T cell receptor beta chains in this list originate from one sample, sequenced in a study of neurological immune-mediated disorders. MiXCR, run by TCRdb on the 5' RACE reads, gives a single entry per CDR3 protein. The sample consists of fewer than 25,000 distinct CDR3 sequences, roughly an eighth of them appearing once. What was sequenced was PBMCs. Receptors originate from an older woman with HTLV-1-associated myelopathy (HAM/TSP).

The table lists this clonotype with many counts. V gene TRBV20-1 combines with J gene TRBJ2-3, with TRBD2 matching 10 bases. V shed 2 bases, J shed 7 bases, and the junction held 6 bases outside the gene matches. Per germline, CDR1 DFQATT and CDR2 SNEGSKA (reference sequence). The CDR3 runs to 14 residues. CDR3 DNA sequence: TGCAGTGCTAGATTACTAGCGGGGCCTAATACGCAGTATTTT. Translation: CSARLLAGPNTQYF.

This clonotype rates as medium-sized. V and J are TRBV5-1 and TRBJ2-7, with a possible D match to TRBD2 (6 bases). This CDR3 contains 15 residues. Germline V lookup: CDR1 SGHRS, CDR2 YFSETQ. With 4 bases removed from V and 3 bases from J, the gap between germline ends came to 17 bases. CDR3 region: CASSLGRRDLYEQYF. The CDR3 DNA is TGCGCCAGCAGCCTTGGGCGGCGGGACCTCTACGAGCAGTACTTC.

The chain carries TRBV6-5 and TRBJ2-3, with 10 nucleotides matching TRBD2. This CDR3 spans 17 amino acids. Germline CDR1 and CDR2: MNHEY and SVGAGI. Losses at the gene ends were 6 bases for V and 0 bases for J; bases not matched to a gene: 9. The CDR3 sequence is CASSLVTSGQSTDTQYF. Here the CDR3 DNA reads TGTGCCAGCAGCTTGGTGACTAGCGGGCAAAGCACAGATACGCAGTATTTT.

Ten or more counts support this clonotype. The chain carries TRBV5-1 and TRBJ2-5; TRBD1 matches at 7 bases. The CDR3 is 14 amino acids. Germline trimming cut 2 bases from V and 0 bases from J; bases unmatched to any gene: 1. Germline CDR1 and CDR2: SGHRS and YFSETQ. The CDR3 is CASSFQGDQETQYF. For the CDR3, the DNA is TGCGCCAGCAGCTTTCAGGGGGACCAAGAGACCCAGTACTTC.

This clonotype was observed many times. The chain has TRBV27 and TRBJ2-1, with 7 positions matching TRBD1. This CDR3 is built from 17 residues. Germline CDR1 reads MNHEY; CDR2 reads SMNVEV (reference sequence). Unmatched junction bases numbered 14, after V lost 2 bases and J lost 7 bases. The CDR3 nucleotides read TGTGCCAGCAGTTTAATCCAACAGGGGATAGGCAGGAATGAGCAGTTCTTC. Its protein product is CASSLIQQGIGRNEQFF.

By its share, this clonotype is medium-sized. The rearrangement uses TRBV20-1 and TRBJ2-7; 7 nucleotides agree with TRBD2. CDR1 and CDR2 from the germline V gene are DFQATT and SNEGSKA (reference sequence). V was clipped by 6 bases and J by 2 bases; unmatched bases: 7. The CDR3 contains 13 residues. The CDR3 reads CSATTSPTYEQYF. The CDR3 DNA reads TGCAGTGCCACGACTAGCCCGACCTACGAGCAGTACTTC.

This clonotype is medium-sized in the sample. V usage is TRBV7-8 and J usage is TRBJ2-5; D call uncertain. This CDR3 contains 13 residues. CDR1 and CDR2 (germline): SGHVS, FQNEAQ. V was pared by 5 bases and J by 7 bases, with 14 bases between. For the CDR3, the DNA is TGTGCCAGCAGCCCCGGTGCCTCGGGGACCCAGTACTTC. Encoded protein: CASSPGASGTQYF.

This clonotype was found many times. The rearrangement links TRBV6-1 to TRBJ2-7; D gene uncertain. Germline loops: CDR1 MNHNS, CDR2 SASEGT. The CDR3 extends over 13 amino acids. Trimming shortened V by 6 bases and J by 2 bases, and 11 bases separated the two germline ends. CDR3 in amino acids: CASSLTVAYEQYF. As DNA, the CDR3 is TGTGCCAGCAGCCTGACCGTCGCCTACGAGCAGTACTTC.